This TCR beta chain appears in the sequencing data of a study of blood T cell repertoires in COVID-19. About the research overall: The United States, Italy and Spain provided the acute and convalescent COVID-19 samples.

TCRdb's table, derived via immunoSEQ multiplex PCR, lists solely in-frame clones and lacks some. The table lists approximately 220,000 clones, roughly 88% of them singletons. Sequenced: peripheral blood. The clonotype originates from a man aged 40-50 years with acute or convalescent COVID-19.

The CDR3 nucleotides read TGTGCCAGCCGGGGGCCCGGACAGGGGGTAGGAGGCTACACCTTC. Translating gives CASRGPGQGVGGYTF. The chain recombines TRBV28 with TRBJ1-2; 10 bases align to TRBD1. CDR1 and CDR2 from the germline V gene are MDHEN and SYDVKM. The V gene end was trimmed by 8 bases and the J gene end by 8 bases; junction bases not matched to a gene: 14. This CDR3 has 15 residues.